Sequencing of this TCR beta chain was carried out in a study of cytomegalovirus exposure and HLA in healthy donors. Use of 60 Vbeta and 13 Jbeta primers characterized the PCR. Assay: immunoSEQ multiplex PCR; the TCRdb copy retains only in-frame clones and omits some. This listing includes 100,000 to 150,000 clones. CDR3 length: 14 amino acids. V was pared by 7 bases and J by 3 bases, with 15 bases between. Germline-derived CDR1 and CDR2 are SNHLY and FYNNEI. This TCR derives from a man between 18 and 35 years old in good health and CMV-seronegative. The V gene is TRBV2, the J gene TRBJ1-1; D perhaps matches TRBD1 (6 bases). The sample comprised PBMCs. CDR3 residues: CASNPGHRDTEAFF. The CDR3 region has the DNA TGTGCCAGCAATCCGGGACATAGAGACACTGAAGCTTTCTTT. Based on the CDR3 plus reference TRBV2 and TRBJ1-1, the full variable domain is EPEVTQTPSHQVTQMGQEVILRCVPISNHLYFYWYRQILGQKVEFLVSFYNNEISEKSEIFDDQFSVERPDGSNFTLKIRSTKLEDSAMYFCASNPGHRDTEAFFGQGTRLTVV.